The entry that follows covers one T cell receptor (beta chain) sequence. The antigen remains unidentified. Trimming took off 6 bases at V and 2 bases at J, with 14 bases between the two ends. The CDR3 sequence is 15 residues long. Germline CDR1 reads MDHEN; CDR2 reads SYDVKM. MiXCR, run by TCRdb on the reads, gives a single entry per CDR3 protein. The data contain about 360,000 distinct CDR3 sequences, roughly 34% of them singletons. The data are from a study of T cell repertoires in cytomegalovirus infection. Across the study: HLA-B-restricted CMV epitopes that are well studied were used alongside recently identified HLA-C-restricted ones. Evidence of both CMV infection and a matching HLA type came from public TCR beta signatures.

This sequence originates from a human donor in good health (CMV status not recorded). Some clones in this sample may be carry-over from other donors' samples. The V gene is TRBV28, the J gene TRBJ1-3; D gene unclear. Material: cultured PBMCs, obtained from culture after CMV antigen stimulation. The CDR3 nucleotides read TGTGCCAGCAGACCCGGACTCAACCCTGGAAACACCATATATTTT. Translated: CASRPGLNPGNTIYF.